The 9 T cell receptor beta chains given below trace back to one sample, sequenced in a study of control samples from healthy donors and cancer patients. Sequencing used immunoSEQ multiplex PCR; TCRdb keeps in-frame clones, though not all of them. The sample gives about 150,000 clones, approximately 94% of which show up once; more than 1.1% is in the top ten. The sequenced sample was blood. The receptor source for this set is a woman aged 18-29 years in good health.

The rearrangement links TRBV12-3 or TRBV12-4 to TRBJ1-1; D is unclear. There are 12 residues in the CDR3. Deletions cut 5 bases from V and 6 bases from J, with 10 bases between. The CDR3 reads CASSPSLSEAFF. The CDR3 nucleotides are TGTGCCAGCAGTCCGAGTCTTTCTGAAGCTTTCTTT.

DNA for the CDR3: TGCGCCAGCAGCTTAACAAACACCGGGGAGCTGTTTTTT. Translated, it gives CASSLTNTGELFF. V and J are TRBV5-1 and TRBJ2-2; D is unclear. The CDR3 totals 13 residues. The germline V and J ends were trimmed by 2 bases and 2 bases, with 4 bases remaining between them. The germline CDR1 and CDR2 sequences are SGHRS and YFSETQ.

The chain uses TRBV6-2 or TRBV6-3 and TRBJ1-2; D call uncertain. CDR3 length equals 14 residues. V was trimmed by 2 bases and J by 5 bases, leaving 12 bases between them. Germline V lookup: CDR1 MNHEY, CDR2 SVGEGT. The CDR3 nucleotides are TGTGCCAGCAGTTACACCCGGGTGGGGTATGGCTACACCTTC. As protein: CASSYTRVGYGYTF.

The V and J genes are TRBV15 and TRBJ1-1, with D possibly matching TRBD1 (6 bases). Germline-derived CDR1 and CDR2 are LNHNV and YYDKDF (reference sequence). The CDR3 length is 14 residues. V gave up 5 bases and J gave up 1 base, with 11 bases separating them. The DNA for the CDR3 is TGTGCCACCAGCGGGGGACATCGGAACACTGAAGCTTTCTTT. Translated, it gives CATSGGHRNTEAFF.

V usage is TRBV18 and J usage is TRBJ2-5, with D unresolved. The CDR3 is 12 amino acids. The V end was cut by 2 bases, the J end by 0 bases, with 1 base between. Germline V CDR1 and CDR2: KGHSH, LQKENI. CDR3: CASSPDQETQYF. As DNA, the CDR3 is TGTGCCAGCTCACCAGACCAAGAGACCCAGTACTTC.

This chain uses TRBV11-2 with TRBJ2-3; D is perhaps TRBD1 (5 bases). This CDR3 spans 15 amino acids. The germline V gene encodes CDR1 SGHAT and CDR2 FQNNGV. V was pared by 5 bases and J by 1 base, with 13 bases between. CDR3 in amino acids: CASSQRQTGTDTQYF. CDR3 DNA: TGTGCCAGCAGCCAACGCCAGACAGGCACAGATACGCAGTATTTT.

CDR3 residues: CASSHTTGGAGYTF. CDR3 nucleotides: TGTGCCAGCAGCCATACGACAGGGGGGGCAGGCTACACCTTC. The V call is TRBV3-1 (or the pseudogene TRBV3-2), the J call TRBJ1-2; TRBD1 aligns across 9 bases. Trimming removed 3 bases from V and 8 bases from J; junction bases left unmatched: 7. The CDR3 has 14 amino acids. Per germline, CDR1 LGHDT and CDR2 YNNKEL (reference sequence).

The V call is TRBV6-5, the J call TRBJ2-1; D ambiguous. CDR1 is MNHEY, CDR2 SVGAGI, per germline. The CDR3 extends over 12 amino acids. This chain's CDR3 is CATRQNREEQFF. The CDR3, as DNA: TGTGCTACCCGCCAGAACCGAGAGGAGCAGTTCTTC.

The chain carries TRBV19 and TRBJ2-1, with D perhaps TRBD1 (6 bases). The V end was cut by 5 bases, the J end by 5 bases, with 22 bases between. The CDR3 extends over 17 amino acids. CDR1 is LNHDA and CDR2 is SQIVND in the germline V gene (reference sequence). CDR3: CASSRRGAGRGDNEQFF. The CDR3 DNA follows: TGTGCCAGTAGTCGAAGGGGTGCGGGCAGGGGTGACAATGAGCAGTTCTTC.